Each of the 13 T cell receptor beta chains below was sequenced from the same sample in a study of cytomegalovirus exposure and HLA in healthy donors. PCR primers comprised 60 Vbeta and 13 Jbeta primers. Clones were sequenced by immunoSEQ multiplex PCR, and TCRdb holds only the in-frame ones, with some missing. Counted here are some 140,000 clones, approximately 87% occurring once; the ten biggest clones make up 1.5% to 1.7%. Sequencing was done on a sample of PBMCs. The receptors come from a man in his forties in good health and CMV-seronegative.

This clone has a handful of counts. The rearrangement uses TRBV18 and TRBJ2-1, with 14 bases lining up with TRBD2. The germline V gene has CDR1 KGHSH and CDR2 LQKENI. V lost 4 bases and J lost 8; bases outside the gene matches: 1. The CDR3 consists of 14 residues. In DNA form, the CDR3 reads TGTGCCAGCTCACTGACTAGCGGGGGGGATGAGCAGTTCTTC. Translated, it gives CASSLTSGGDEQFF.

The chain is built from TRBV29-1 and TRBJ1-1, with 7 nucleotides matching TRBD1. The CDR3 length is 12 residues. CDR1 SQVTM and CDR2 ANQGSEA come from the germline V gene. Trimming took 7 bases from V and 2 from J; bases not matched to a gene: 4. The CDR3 spells CSAGQVNTEAFF. In DNA form, the CDR3 reads TGCAGCGCAGGACAGGTCAACACTGAAGCTTTCTTT. Looking up the rest from reference TRBV29-1 and TRBJ1-1 gives the full variable domain: SAVISQKPSRDICQRGTSLTIQCQVDSQVTMMFWYRQQPGQSLTLIATANQGSEATYESGFVIDKFPISRPNLTFSTLTVSNMSPEDSSIYLCSAGQVNTEAFFGQGTRLTVV.

V and J are TRBV9 and TRBJ2-1; 11 bases line up with TRBD2. V lost 1 base to trimming and J lost 9 bases; unmatched junction nucleotides: 3. This CDR3 has 14 amino acids. Germline V gene data show CDR1 as SGDLS and CDR2 as YYNGEE. In DNA, the CDR3 is TGTGCCAGCAGCGTACTACTAGCGGGAGTTGAGCAGTTCTTC. This encodes CASSVLLAGVEQFF.

Only a few counts were recorded for this clone. The chain employs TRBV5-4 and TRBJ2-3; 7 bases match TRBD1. The CDR3 covers 15 residues. The germline V gene has CDR1 SGHNT and CDR2 YYREEE (reference sequence). V shed 0 bases, J shed 2 bases, and the junction held 3 bases outside the gene matches. CDR3 protein: CASSLDRGITDTQYF. Written as DNA, the CDR3 is TGTGCCAGCAGCTTGGACAGGGGTATCACAGATACGCAGTATTTT.

The chain combines TRBV7-9 with TRBJ1-6, with TRBD1 as a possible D gene (6 bases). Germline CDR1 SEHNR, CDR2 FQNEAQ (reference sequence). The CDR3 extends over 16 amino acids. Trimming pared 3 bases from V and 0 bases from J, leaving 9 bases between. CDR3 nucleotides: TGTGCCAGCAGCTTGACAGGTGCCTCCTATAATTCACCCCTCCACTTT. Its protein product is CASSLTGASYNSPLHF.

The V call is TRBV5-1, the J call TRBJ1-1; 9 positions match TRBD1. Germline CDR1 and CDR2: SGHRS and YFSETQ. With 4 bases clipped from V and 2 bases from J, the junction kept 6 bases outside the gene matches. There are 15 residues in the CDR3. The chain's CDR3 is CASSPLTGGNTEAFF. The CDR3 DNA follows: TGCGCCAGCAGCCCGCTCACAGGGGGCAACACTGAAGCTTTCTTT. The variable domain in full, completed from reference TRBV5-1 and TRBJ1-1, reads KAGVTQTPRYLIKTRGQQVTLSCSPISGHRSVSWYQQTPGQGLQFLFEYFSETQRNKGNFPGRFSGRQFSNSRSEMNVSTLELGDSALYLCASSPLTGGNTEAFFGQGTRLTVV.

This clone came up a few times. The CDR3 sequence: CASSSQGANAYEQYF. The DNA of the CDR3 is TGTGCCAGCTCATCACAGGGGGCCAACGCCTACGAGCAGTACTTC. The chain links TRBV18 to TRBJ2-7, with 9 bases matching TRBD1. The CDR3 extends over 15 amino acids. The germline gives CDR1 KGHSH, CDR2 LQKENI. V lost 5 bases, J lost 2 bases, and 7 bases stayed unmatched.

The V gene is TRBV7-9, the J gene TRBJ1-1; D perhaps matches TRBD1 (5 bases). V lost 5 bases and J 6 bases, leaving 16 bases between the germline ends. Germline V gene sequence: CDR1 SEHNR, CDR2 FQNEAQ (reference sequence). This CDR3 has 14 amino acids. The CDR3 reads CASSPEIWGAEAFF. The CDR3 DNA reads TGTGCCAGCAGCCCCGAAATTTGGGGGGCTGAAGCTTTCTTT.

The rearrangement joins TRBV28 to TRBJ2-7; 7 bases agree with TRBD2. V was clipped by 4 bases and J by 2 bases; unmatched bases: 5. CDR1 is MDHEN and CDR2 is SYDVKM in the germline V gene. The CDR3 has 14 residues. DNA for the CDR3: TGTGCCAGCAGTTACGCGGGGGTTGCCTACGAGCAGTACTTC. Translated, it gives CASSYAGVAYEQYF. Full variable domain (missing parts from reference TRBV28 and TRBJ2-7): DVKVTQSSRYLVKRTGEKVFLECVQDMDHENMFWYRQDPGLGLRLIYFSYDVKMKEKGDIPEGYSVSREKKERFSLILESASTNQTSMYLCASSYAGVAYEQYFGPGTRLTVT.

V gene TRBV5-1 combines with J gene TRBJ2-1, with 7 bases fitting TRBD2. This CDR3 contains 16 residues. CDR1 is SGHRS, CDR2 YFSETQ, per germline. The ends lost 0 bases at V and 4 bases at J; junction bases unmatched: 7. CDR3: CASSLGGGGSYNEQFF. CDR3 coding DNA: TGCGCCAGCAGCTTGGGTGGCGGGGGTTCGTACAATGAGCAGTTCTTC.

V is TRBV4-3 and J is TRBJ1-2, with D hard to call. The V end was cut by 4 bases, the J end by 3 bases, with 9 bases between. Per the germline V gene, CDR1 is LGHNA and CDR2 is YSLEER. The CDR3 is 13 residues long. CDR3 sequence: CASSPGRDYGYTF. The CDR3 nucleotides are TGCGCCAGCAGCCCCGGCCGGGACTATGGCTACACCTTC.

The chain combines TRBV28 with TRBJ1-5; D is perhaps TRBD1 (5 bases). Germline lookup yields CDR1 MDHEN and CDR2 SYDVKM. The CDR3 runs 14 residues. The V and J ends lost 6 bases and 0 bases respectively, with 9 bases between them. This CDR3 reads CASRWGDSNQPQHF. The CDR3 DNA reads as TGTGCCAGCAGGTGGGGGGATAGCAATCAGCCCCAGCATTTT.

The chain has TRBV4-1 and TRBJ2-7; 8 nucleotides match TRBD1. The junction had 10 bases not matched to a gene; V was cut back by 2 bases and J by 1 base. Germline V gene lookup returns CDR1 MGHRA and CDR2 YSYEKL. The CDR3 runs 17 residues. CDR3 coding DNA: TGCGCCAGCAGCCAATTCCTTCAGGGGGCCAAGTCCTACGAGCAGTACTTC. This encodes CASSQFLQGAKSYEQYF.